The clone carrying this T cell receptor beta chain was detected ten times or more. Amplified TCR beta CDR3 regions came from RNA transcripts. TCR CDR3 underwent first-round RT-PCR with the HTBI primer set. Via MiXCR, TCRdb re-called the multiplex PCR reads, giving one row per CDR3 protein. The sample includes fewer than 250,000 distinct CDR3 sequences, 16% seen only once; the top ten take around 30%. These data belong to a study of T cells in Graves' hyperthyroidism and ophthalmopathy. Study in general: Before treatment of any kind, peripheral blood was taken at initial diagnosis.

The diagnoses drew upon clinical symptoms, serum thyroxine and TRAb, thyroid ultrasound and orbital computed tomography. Fresh peripheral blood, roughly 9.8 ml of it, supplied the PBMCs. The receptor's source is a woman younger than 35 with Graves' ophthalmopathy. The material sequenced was blood.

This CDR3 is CASSLAGGLNTGELFF. The CDR3, as DNA: TGTGCCAGCAGTTTAGCCGGCGGGCTAAACACCGGGGAGCTGTTTTTT. The chain has TRBV27 and TRBJ2-2, with D maybe TRBD2 (5 bases). V lost 2 bases, J lost 2 bases, and 12 bases lay in between. The CDR3 runs 16 residues. From germline, CDR1 is MNHEY and CDR2 SMNVEV (reference sequence).